This is a list of T cell receptor beta chains from one sample in a study of monozygotic twins with inflammatory bowel disease. TCRdb re-called the 5' RACE reads and catalogs CDR3 proteins one per entry, DNA excluded. Its clone listing holds approximately 400,000 distinct CDR3 sequences. Material: blood. The receptors shown here come from a human donor with ulcerative colitis or Crohn's disease, or a healthy co-twin of an affected twin (not recorded which). Both conserved end residues are part of each CDR3.

cdr3_aa,j_call,v_call
CSARNPGANQPQHF,TRBJ1-5,TRBV20-1
CASSPPWADNEQFF,TRBJ2-1,TRBV12-3/TRBV12-4
CASSEAEAGELFF,TRBJ2-2,TRBV9
CSARGTKDNEQFF,TRBJ2-1,TRBV20-1
CAINGQALDEQYF,TRBJ2-7,TRBV10-3
CASSTSWGVGNTIYF,TRBJ1-3,TRBV28
CASSLSRTGAWASPLHF,TRBJ1-6,TRBV6-5
CSARVAGSSYEQYF,TRBJ2-7,TRBV20-1
CASSYSRVQTEPNTEAFF,TRBJ1-1,TRBV6-2/TRBV6-3
CSASLGTGSNEQFF,TRBJ2-1,TRBV20-1
CASRDGLPGRDYGYTF,TRBJ1-2,TRBV25-1
CSGSEGPEQYF,TRBJ2-7,TRBV29-1
CASGRDPGSNQPQHF,TRBJ1-5,TRBV5-5
CASTGTSGYSTDTQYF,TRBJ2-3,TRBV28
CSAAPGQANEKLFF,TRBJ1-4,TRBV20-1
CASSQPTEGETQYF,TRBJ2-5,TRBV4-2
CASSQSCQPQHF,TRBJ1-5,TRBV23-1
CASSPLAGGPGNEQFF,TRBJ2-1,TRBV18
CASSRGGAGELFF,TRBJ2-2,TRBV5-1
CASSFESGTPISYTF,TRBJ1-2,TRBV7-9
CASSARTEPYTGELFF,TRBJ2-2,TRBV21-1
CASSLGGLSGRMETQYF,TRBJ2-5,TRBV11-2
CASSENGGRSITYEQYF,TRBJ2-7,TRBV6-1
CSARDHNSANEQFF,TRBJ2-1,TRBV20-1
CASSQDRRVKGYGYTF,TRBJ1-2,TRBV4-2
CASSYGLASYNEQFF,TRBJ2-1,TRBV6-5
CSARRSGSSPEQYF,TRBJ2-7,TRBV20-1
CASSLRGRTLSGNTIYF,TRBJ1-3,TRBV7-9
CSAERVIREQYF,TRBJ2-7,TRBV20-1
CASSLAGEHTF,TRBJ1-2,TRBV5-1
CASSPLGQGNAGELFF,TRBJ2-2,TRBV18
CASSPLTEYEQYF,TRBJ2-7,TRBV5-1
CASSQEGVPNEKLFF,TRBJ1-4,TRBV4-1
CSASAGTEEYNEQFF,TRBJ2-1,TRBV20-1
CSARENGYTEAFF,TRBJ1-1,TRBV20-1
CASSSTGGSYNEQFF,TRBJ2-1,TRBV7-9
CAISESGRQPQHF,TRBJ1-5,TRBV10-3
CSATYRDPNTGELFF,TRBJ2-2,TRBV20-1
CASSPLDRSTGELFF,TRBJ2-2,TRBV7-9
CASSLGQGITDTQYF,TRBJ2-3,TRBV5-8
CASSPTSYEQYF,TRBJ2-7,TRBV12-3/TRBV12-4
CASSVESLGGTQYF,TRBJ2-5,TRBV9
CSARAVWGDEQYF,TRBJ2-7,TRBV20-1
CASSQDGTRDTIYF,TRBJ1-3,TRBV3-1
CASSEGGSSHEQYF,TRBJ2-7,TRBV2
CASSPLRNTGELFF,TRBJ2-2,TRBV18
CASSQARGQGWNEQFF,TRBJ2-1,TRBV3-1
CASSLGTGLLAEAFF,TRBJ1-1,TRBV11-2
CASSDAGGTTDTQYF,TRBJ2-3,TRBV2
CASNKRGTSYEQYF,TRBJ2-7,TRBV7-2
CASSRTGDKKYEQYF,TRBJ2-7,TRBV27
CASTHLPASAGALNTGEPFF,TRBJ2-2,TRBV7-6